These 31 T cell receptor beta chains share one sample of origin, sequenced in a study of T cell repertoires in cytomegalovirus infection. TCRdb processed the reads anew with MiXCR; each CDR3 protein has one entry. The table shows roughly 320,000 distinct CDR3 sequences, with roughly 9.5% occurring only once. Sequencing was performed on PBMCs. The receptors derive from a human donor in good health (CMV status not recorded). Some clones in this sample may be carry-over from other donors' samples.

This chain connects TRBV15 to TRBJ1-2; D may be TRBD1 (6 bases). The CDR3 extends over 14 amino acids. Per the germline V gene, CDR1 is LNHNV and CDR2 is YYDKDF (reference sequence). Trimming shortened V by 4 bases and J by 1 base, and 10 bases separated the two germline ends. CDR3 DNA sequence: TGTGCCACCAGCACGGGACAAAGTAACTATGGCTACACCTTC. Encoded protein: CATSTGQSNYGYTF.

This clonotype came up a few times. This rearrangement joins TRBV7-2 to TRBJ2-7; D is possibly TRBD1 (5 bases). Germline V gene sequence: CDR1 SGHTA, CDR2 FQGNSA. This CDR3 comprises 16 residues. V lost 1 base, J lost 3 bases, and 16 bases lay in between. In DNA, the CDR3 is TGTGCCAGCAGCTTAGTTTCTAAGGGGTTCCTCTACGAGCAGTACTTC. As protein: CASSLVSKGFLYEQYF.

CDR3 sequence (DNA): TGCAGCGTTGAAACCTGGGACAGTAACACTGAAGCTTTCTTT. The encoded protein is CSVETWDSNTEAFF. This sequence joins TRBV29-1 and TRBJ1-1; 7 bases are shared with TRBD1. The CDR3 contains 14 residues. The V and J ends lost 2 bases and 2 bases, in that order; junction bases with no gene match: 5. The germline CDR1 and CDR2 sequences are SQVTM and ANQGSEA.

J is TRBJ2-1 and V is TRBV4-1; 11 nucleotides match TRBD2. The V gene end was trimmed by 4 bases and the J gene end by 0 bases; junction bases not matched to a gene: 5. CDR1 is MGHRA and CDR2 is YSYEKL in the germline V gene. The CDR3 has 17 amino acids. The CDR3 sequence is CASSPRTSGFSYNEQFF. CDR3 nucleotides: TGCGCCAGCAGCCCCCGGACTAGCGGGTTCTCCTACAATGAGCAGTTCTTC.

Only a few counts were recorded for this clonotype. The chain is built from TRBV4-1 and TRBJ2-6, with D perhaps matching TRBD1 or TRBD2 (7 bases each). The V gene's germline CDR1 is MGHRA and CDR2 YSYEKL. Deletions cut 4 bases from V and 1 base from J, with 17 bases between. This CDR3 region has 18 residues. CDR3 in DNA: TGCGCCAGCAGCCCTCCGACAGGGAGGGGGTCTGGGGCCAACGTCCTGACTTTC. Amino acids: CASSPPTGRGSGANVLTF.

This chain links TRBV7-2 with TRBJ2-7; 9 bases align to TRBD2. Germline values: CDR1 SGHTA, CDR2 FQGNSA. The CDR3 is 18 amino acids. With 5 bases clipped from V and 0 bases from J, the junction kept 14 bases outside the gene matches. In DNA, the CDR3 is TGTGCCAGCAGCCCAACGATCCTAGCGGGACTAAGCTCCTACGAGCAGTACTTC. This encodes CASSPTILAGLSSYEQYF.

This sequence joins TRBV20-1 and TRBJ1-1; D is ambiguous. Germline CDR1 reads DFQATT; CDR2 reads SNEGSKA (reference sequence). V shed 0 bases and J shed 3 bases, with 11 bases lying between them. CDR3 size: 14 residues. Here the CDR3 reads CSARDEALYTEAFF. Written as DNA, the CDR3 is TGCAGTGCTAGAGACGAAGCCCTATACACTGAAGCTTTCTTT.

This clonotype was detected ten times or more. CDR3 DNA: TGTGCCAGCAGCCCCCAGGGTAGTACTGAAGCTTTCTTT. Amino acid sequence: CASSPQGSTEAFF. The chain carries TRBV7-2 and TRBJ1-1; perhaps TRBD1 as D (5 bases). The CDR3 runs 13 residues. Germline CDR1 reads SGHTA; CDR2 reads FQGNSA. V was clipped by 5 bases and J by 5 bases, with 12 bases between them.

This clonotype has just a few counts. V gene TRBV30 combines with J gene TRBJ2-2, with no clear D. This CDR3 is built from 16 residues. V shed 0 bases and J shed 0 bases, with 11 bases lying between them. Per the germline V gene, CDR1 is GTSNPN and CDR2 is SVGIG (reference sequence). The CDR3 DNA follows: TGTGCCTGGAGTGTACTCGGCGGCTCGAACACCGGGGAGCTGTTTTTT. Translating gives CAWSVLGGSNTGELFF.

This clonotype has only a few counts. DNA of the CDR3: TGTGCCAGCAGCCCGAGGGGTAGGGCTAATGAAAAACTGTTTTTT. Its translation: CASSPRGRANEKLFF. This sequence joins TRBV7-9 and TRBJ1-4; D perhaps matches TRBD1 (5 bases). The length of the CDR3 is 15 residues. V was clipped by 5 bases and J by 3 bases, with 13 bases between them. Germline V CDR1 and CDR2: SEHNR, FQNEAQ (reference sequence).

Ten or more counts support this clonotype. Here the CDR3 DNA reads TGTGCCAGCAGCCGGGGGTTTTCGAGCACAGATACGCAGTATTTT. This codes for CASSRGFSSTDTQYF. The J gene is TRBJ2-3, the V gene TRBV7-2; perhaps TRBD2 as D (6 bases). V gave up 5 bases and J gave up 0 bases, with 12 bases separating them. CDR1 is SGHTA and CDR2 is FQGNSA in the germline V gene. This CDR3 region has 15 residues. Looking up the rest from reference TRBV7-2 and TRBJ2-3 gives the full variable domain: GAGVSQSPSNKVTEKGKDVELRCDPISGHTALYWYRQSLGQGLEFLIYFQGNSAPDKSGLPSDRFSAERTGGSVSTLTIQRTQQEDSAVYLCASSRGFSSTDTQYFGPGTRLTVL.

The sample holds many counts of this clonotype. The chain couples TRBV7-2 to TRBJ2-3; 9 nucleotides agree with TRBD2. The CDR3 loop spans 16 amino acids. The germline V gene encodes CDR1 SGHTA and CDR2 FQGNSA. V was pared by 1 base and J by 3 bases, with 5 bases of the junction left unmatched. In DNA form, the CDR3 reads TGTGCCAGCAGCTTAGACGGCGGGGGGGCTACAGATACGCAGTATTTT. This gives the protein CASSLDGGGATDTQYF.

In this sample, this clonotype turned up many times. This chain links TRBV6-6 with TRBJ1-1; D gene unclear. The germline CDR1 and CDR2 sequences are MNHNY and SVGAGI (reference sequence). Trimming shortened V by 5 bases and J by 0 bases, and 10 bases separated the two germline ends. The length of the CDR3 is 14 residues. The CDR3 reads CASSQSGLNTEAFF. The CDR3 bases are TGTGCCAGCAGTCAATCGGGTTTGAACACTGAAGCTTTCTTT.

The CDR3 nucleotides read TGTGCCAGCACAGGGGACGGGGGGTTGCCCTACGAGCAGTACTTC. Amino acids: CASTGDGGLPYEQYF. The V call is TRBV6-2 or TRBV6-3, the J call TRBJ2-7; the D gene is possibly TRBD2 (7 bases). Trimming left V 7 bases short and J 2 bases short, with 18 bases between. CDR1 and CDR2 (germline): MNHEY, SVGEGT. The CDR3 is 15 amino acids.

This clonotype was seen repeatedly, ten times or more. This chain connects TRBV7-2 to TRBJ2-7, with D maybe TRBD1 (5 bases). Trimming took off 5 bases at V and 4 bases at J, with 9 bases between the two ends. This CDR3 is built from 12 residues. CDR1 and CDR2 (germline): SGHTA, FQGNSA. The CDR3 reads CASSQGWYEQYF. CDR3 DNA: TGTGCCAGCAGCCAGGGATGGTACGAGCAGTACTTC. The complete variable domain, with remaining parts taken from reference TRBV7-2 and TRBJ2-7, reads GAGVSQSPSNKVTEKGKDVELRCDPISGHTALYWYRQSLGQGLEFLIYFQGNSAPDKSGLPSDRFSAERTGGSVSTLTIQRTQQEDSAVYLCASSQGWYEQYFGPGTRLTVT.

This clonotype was counted at least ten times. V gene TRBV12-3 or TRBV12-4 combines with J gene TRBJ1-5; 7 positions match TRBD1. The CDR3 totals 15 residues. V was clipped by 5 bases and J by 3 bases; unmatched bases: 7. CDR3 region: CASSDRDRPNQPQHF. The CDR3, as DNA: TGTGCCAGCAGTGATCGGGACAGACCCAATCAGCCCCAGCATTTT.

This clonotype has just a few counts. The rearrangement joins TRBV6-2 or TRBV6-3 to TRBJ1-2, with TRBD1 as a possible D gene (6 bases). The CDR3 is made up of 15 amino acids. The germline CDR1 and CDR2 sequences are MNHEY and SVGEGT. Trimming left V 6 bases short and J 4 bases short, with 18 bases between. The CDR3 DNA reads as TGTGCCAGCAGCTCATCATTGGGGGACATCTATGGCTACACCTTC. It is translated as CASSSSLGDIYGYTF.

The chain carries TRBV7-4 and TRBJ2-7, with D possibly being TRBD1 (6 bases). Germline values: CDR1 SGHVT, CDR2 SQSDAQ. CDR3 length equals 14 residues. V dropped 3 bases and J dropped 2 bases, with 11 bases sitting between them. This CDR3 reads CASSFRDKAYEQYF. In DNA, the CDR3 is TGTGCCAGCAGCTTCCGGGACAAAGCCTACGAGCAGTACTTC.

A few counts support this clonotype. The chain links TRBV20-1 to TRBJ2-6; perhaps TRBD2 as D (6 bases). V lost 5 bases and J 2 bases, leaving 10 bases between the germline ends. Germline V gene data show CDR1 as DFQATT and CDR2 as SNEGSKA (reference sequence). This CDR3 comprises 14 residues. In DNA, the CDR3 is TGCAGTGCTTTGACTAGAGCTGGGGCCAACGTCCTGACTTTC. It encodes CSALTRAGANVLTF.

The chain is built from TRBV6-5 and TRBJ2-5; 10 nucleotides agree with TRBD1. The germline CDR1 and CDR2 sequences are MNHEY and SVGAGI. With 7 bases clipped from V and 6 bases from J, the junction kept 5 bases outside the gene matches. The CDR3 is 13 amino acids. The CDR3 loop is CASTAGQGKTQYF. The CDR3 DNA reads as TGTGCCAGCACCGCGGGACAGGGGAAGACCCAGTACTTC.

This clonotype appeared a few times. The chain combines TRBV6-5 with TRBJ2-3; D might be TRBD1 (6 bases). This CDR3 region has 15 residues. Germline assignment: CDR1 MNHEY and CDR2 SVGAGI. V was shortened by 3 bases and J by 6 bases, with 16 bases between the two germline ends. The CDR3 spells CASSYLRDMTDTQYF. Written as DNA, the CDR3 is TGTGCCAGCAGTTATCTCCGGGACATGACGGATACGCAGTATTTT.

The chain uses TRBV14 and TRBJ2-2, with D possibly being TRBD1 (5 bases). The germline V gene encodes CDR1 SGHDN and CDR2 FVKESK. V was clipped by 4 bases and J by 3 bases, with 9 bases between them. The CDR3 runs to 14 residues. CDR3 sequence: CASSRDRYTGELFF. CDR3 nucleotide sequence: TGTGCCAGCAGCCGAGACAGATACACCGGGGAGCTGTTTTTT.

There are many counts of this clonotype. V usage is TRBV28 and J usage is TRBJ2-1; TRBD2 matches at 8 bases. V lost 4 bases to trimming and J lost 11 bases; unmatched junction nucleotides: 10. CDR1 and CDR2 (germline): MDHEN, SYDVKM. The CDR3 contains 14 residues. CDR3 in amino acids: CASSSAGGPPKQFF. CDR3 nucleotides: TGTGCCAGCAGTTCGGCGGGAGGCCCACCCAAGCAGTTCTTC.

The V and J genes are TRBV12-3 or TRBV12-4 and TRBJ1-3; perhaps TRBD1 as D (5 bases). V shed 5 bases and J shed 0 bases, with 23 bases lying between them. The CDR3 is 19 amino acids. CDR3 nucleotide sequence: TGTGCCAGCAGTGTAACCGGGGGGGAGGTAGCGAGCTCTGGAAACACCATATATTTT. Translating it yields CASSVTGGEVASSGNTIYF.

The sample holds many counts of this clonotype. This chain connects TRBV28 to TRBJ2-7; 13 nucleotides match TRBD2. CDR3 length: 17 amino acids. From germline, CDR1 is MDHEN and CDR2 SYDVKM. The V and J ends lost 4 bases and 1 base, in that order; junction bases with no gene match: 7. Here the CDR3 reads CASSYRLAGGVSYEQYF. In DNA form, the CDR3 reads TGTGCCAGCAGTTACAGACTAGCGGGAGGCGTATCCTACGAGCAGTACTTC.

Many counts were recorded for this clonotype. V gene TRBV7-2 combines with J gene TRBJ2-7, with a tentative D call TRBD2 (5 bases). The CDR3 covers 14 residues. CDR1 and CDR2 (germline): SGHTA, FQGNSA. The V end lost 5 bases, the J end lost 0 bases, and 11 bases lay between the germline ends. The CDR3 nucleotides read TGTGCCAGCAGCCTTAGCGTTCTCTCCTACGAGCAGTACTTC. This gives the protein CASSLSVLSYEQYF.

This clonotype was found many times. The V gene is TRBV7-9, the J gene TRBJ2-1; D unclear. Germline V lookup: CDR1 SEHNR, CDR2 FQNEAQ (reference sequence). V lost 8 bases, J lost 0 bases, and 11 bases lay in between. The CDR3 covers 14 residues. The CDR3 sequence: CASSRPSSYNEQFF. The CDR3 DNA follows: TGTGCCAGCTCCCGGCCCAGCTCCTACAATGAGCAGTTCTTC.

This clonotype turned up a few times. The J gene is TRBJ1-3, the V gene TRBV28, with unresolved D. The CDR3 covers 13 residues. In germline, CDR1 is MDHEN, CDR2 SYDVKM. The V end was cut by 6 bases, the J end by 6 bases, with 12 bases between. Here the CDR3 reads CASSLDAVNTIYF. Written as DNA, the CDR3 is TGTGCCAGCAGCCTCGACGCGGTAAACACCATATATTTT.

The J gene is TRBJ2-7, the V gene TRBV6-6; 12 positions agree with TRBD2. The germline V gene encodes CDR1 MNHNY and CDR2 SVGAGI (reference sequence). The CDR3 is made up of 13 amino acids. The V and J ends lost 7 bases and 7 bases, in that order; junction bases with no gene match: 5. The CDR3 DNA reads TGTGCCAGCATTTTCGGACTAGCGGGAGAGCAGTACTTC. It translates to CASIFGLAGEQYF.

This clonotype was counted at least ten times. The chain has TRBV7-2 and TRBJ1-6; 9 bases line up with TRBD1. Germline lookup yields CDR1 SGHTA and CDR2 FQGNSA. The CDR3 spans 16 residues. The junction had 7 bases not matched to a gene; V was cut back by 5 bases and J by 5 bases. The CDR3 loop reads CASSLLGDRDNSPLHF. In DNA, the CDR3 is TGTGCCAGCAGCCTCCTAGGGGACAGGGATAATTCACCCCTCCACTTT.

This clonotype was observed a handful of times. V usage is TRBV6-2 or TRBV6-3 and J usage is TRBJ2-1, with 9 bases aligning to TRBD2. The CDR3 extends over 13 amino acids. V trimming: 5 bases; J trimming: 9 bases; junction bases outside the gene matches: 5. Germline CDR1 reads MNHEY; CDR2 reads SVGEGT. CDR3 nucleotide sequence: TGTGCCAGCAGTATAGCGGGAGTGGGTGAGCAGTTCTTC. Protein sequence: CASSIAGVGEQFF.